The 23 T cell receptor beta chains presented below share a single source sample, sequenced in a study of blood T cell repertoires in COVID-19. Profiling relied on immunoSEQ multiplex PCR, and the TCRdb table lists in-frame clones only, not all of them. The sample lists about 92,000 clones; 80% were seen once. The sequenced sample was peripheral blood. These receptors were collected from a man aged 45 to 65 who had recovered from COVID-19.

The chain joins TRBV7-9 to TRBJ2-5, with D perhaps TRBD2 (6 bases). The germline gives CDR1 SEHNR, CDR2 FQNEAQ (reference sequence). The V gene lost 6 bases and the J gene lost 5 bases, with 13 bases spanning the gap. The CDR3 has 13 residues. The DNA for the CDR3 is TGTGCCAGCAGGTCGTGGGGGGACGAGACCCAGTACTTC. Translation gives CASRSWGDETQYF.

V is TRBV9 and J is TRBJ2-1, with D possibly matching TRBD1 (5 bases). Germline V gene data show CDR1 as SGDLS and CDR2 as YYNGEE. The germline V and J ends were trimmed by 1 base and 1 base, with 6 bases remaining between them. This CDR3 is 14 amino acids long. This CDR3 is CASSVQGSYNEQFF. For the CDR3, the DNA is TGTGCCAGCAGCGTACAGGGTTCCTACAATGAGCAGTTCTTC. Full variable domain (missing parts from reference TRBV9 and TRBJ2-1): DSGVTQTPKHLITATGQRVTLRCSPRSGDLSVYWYQQSLDQGLQFLIQYYNGEERAKGNILERFSAQQFPDLHSELNLSSLELGDSALYFCASSVQGSYNEQFFGPGTRLTVL.

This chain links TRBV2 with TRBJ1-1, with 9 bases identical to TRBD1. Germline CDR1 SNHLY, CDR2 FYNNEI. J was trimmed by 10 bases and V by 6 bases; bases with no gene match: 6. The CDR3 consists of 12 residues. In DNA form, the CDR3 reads TGTGCCAGCAGATTACAGGGGGCAGGAGCTTTCTTT. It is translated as CASRLQGAGAFF.

Written as DNA, the CDR3 is TGTGCCAGCAGCCCCATGACAGGGGTCACAGATACGCAGTATTTT. It encodes CASSPMTGVTDTQYF. V gene TRBV9 combines with J gene TRBJ2-3, with 8 bases matching TRBD1. The CDR3 length is 15 residues. J was trimmed by 2 bases and V by 4 bases; bases with no gene match: 6. The germline V gene encodes CDR1 SGDLS and CDR2 YYNGEE. Supplemented by reference TRBV9 and TRBJ2-3, the full variable domain reads DSGVTQTPKHLITATGQRVTLRCSPRSGDLSVYWYQQSLDQGLQFLIQYYNGEERAKGNILERFSAQQFPDLHSELNLSSLELGDSALYFCASSPMTGVTDTQYFGPGTRLTVL.

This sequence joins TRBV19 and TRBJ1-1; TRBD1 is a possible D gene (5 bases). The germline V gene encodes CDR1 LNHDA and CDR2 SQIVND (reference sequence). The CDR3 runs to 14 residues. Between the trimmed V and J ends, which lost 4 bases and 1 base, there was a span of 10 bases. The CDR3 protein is CASSKDMSNTEAFF. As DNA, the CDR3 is TGTGCCAGTAGTAAGGACATGTCGAACACTGAAGCTTTCTTT.

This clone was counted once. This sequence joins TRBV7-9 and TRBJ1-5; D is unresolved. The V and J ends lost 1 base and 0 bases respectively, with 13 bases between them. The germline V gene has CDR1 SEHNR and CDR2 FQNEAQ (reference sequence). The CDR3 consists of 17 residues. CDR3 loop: CASSLVVGVDSNQPQHF. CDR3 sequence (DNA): TGTGCCAGCAGCTTAGTTGTGGGAGTGGATAGCAATCAGCCCCAGCATTTT. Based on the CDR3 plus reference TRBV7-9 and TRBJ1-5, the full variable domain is DTGVSQNPRHKITKRGQNVTFRCDPISEHNRLYWYRQTLGQGPEFLTYFQNEAQLEKSRLLSDRFSAERPKGSFSTLEIQRTEQGDSAMYLCASSLVVGVDSNQPQHFGDGTRLSIL.

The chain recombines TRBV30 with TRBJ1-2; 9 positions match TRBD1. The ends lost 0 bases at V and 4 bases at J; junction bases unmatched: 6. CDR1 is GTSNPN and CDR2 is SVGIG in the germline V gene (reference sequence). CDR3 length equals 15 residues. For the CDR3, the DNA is TGTGCCTGGAGTGTACGTACAGGGGGCCTCTATGGCTACACCTTC. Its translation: CAWSVRTGGLYGYTF.

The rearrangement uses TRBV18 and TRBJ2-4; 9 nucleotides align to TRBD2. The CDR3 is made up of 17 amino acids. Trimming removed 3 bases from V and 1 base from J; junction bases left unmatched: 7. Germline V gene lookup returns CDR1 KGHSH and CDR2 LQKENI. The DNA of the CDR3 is TGTGCCAGCTCACCCCCGGCTAGCGGGAACGCCAAAAACATTCAGTACTTC. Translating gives CASSPPASGNAKNIQYF.

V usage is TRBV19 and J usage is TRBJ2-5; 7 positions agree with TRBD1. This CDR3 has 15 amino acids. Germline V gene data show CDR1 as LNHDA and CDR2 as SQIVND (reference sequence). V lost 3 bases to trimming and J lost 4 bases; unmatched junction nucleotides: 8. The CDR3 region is CASSIGETGRETQYF. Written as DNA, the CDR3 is TGTGCCAGTAGTATTGGGGAGACAGGGCGAGAGACCCAGTACTTC.

CDR3 DNA: TGTGCCAGCCACTACTCAAATAGCAATCAGCCCCAGCATTTT. Encoded protein: CASHYSNSNQPQHF. The chain is built from TRBV19 and TRBJ1-5, with no clear D. Trimming left V 9 bases short and J 0 bases short, with 12 bases between. The germline V gene has CDR1 LNHDA and CDR2 SQIVND (reference sequence). The CDR3 runs 14 residues.

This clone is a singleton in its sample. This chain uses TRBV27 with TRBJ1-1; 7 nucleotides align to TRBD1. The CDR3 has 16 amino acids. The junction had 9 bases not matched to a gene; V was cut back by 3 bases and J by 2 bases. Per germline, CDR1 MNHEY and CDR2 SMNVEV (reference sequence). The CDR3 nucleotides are TGTGCCAGCAGTTTGGAGGGGGCCTCGCGAAACACTGAAGCTTTCTTT. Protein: CASSLEGASRNTEAFF.

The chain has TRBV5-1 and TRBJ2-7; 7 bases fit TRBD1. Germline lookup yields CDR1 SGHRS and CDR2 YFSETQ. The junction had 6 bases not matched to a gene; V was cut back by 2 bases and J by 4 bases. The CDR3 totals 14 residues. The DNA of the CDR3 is TGCGCCAGCAGCTTACAGGGGTTTAAGTACGAGCAGTACTTC. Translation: CASSLQGFKYEQYF. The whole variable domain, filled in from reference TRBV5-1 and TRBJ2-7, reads KAGVTQTPRYLIKTRGQQVTLSCSPISGHRSVSWYQQTPGQGLQFLFEYFSETQRNKGNFPGRFSGRQFSNSRSEMNVSTLELGDSALYLCASSLQGFKYEQYFGPGTRLTVT.

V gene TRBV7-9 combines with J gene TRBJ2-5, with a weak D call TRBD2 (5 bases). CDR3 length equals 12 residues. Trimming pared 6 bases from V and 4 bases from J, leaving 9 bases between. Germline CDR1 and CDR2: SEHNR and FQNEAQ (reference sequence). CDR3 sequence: CASRGEGETQYF. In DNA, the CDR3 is TGTGCCAGCAGGGGCGAGGGAGAGACCCAGTACTTC.

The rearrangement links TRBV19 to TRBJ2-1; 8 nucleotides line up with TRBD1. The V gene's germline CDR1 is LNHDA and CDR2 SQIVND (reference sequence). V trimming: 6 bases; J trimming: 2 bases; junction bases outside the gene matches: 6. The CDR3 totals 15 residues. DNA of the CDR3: TGTGCCAGTAGCCCGGGACAGGCAACCTACAATGAGCAGTTCTTC. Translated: CASSPGQATYNEQFF.

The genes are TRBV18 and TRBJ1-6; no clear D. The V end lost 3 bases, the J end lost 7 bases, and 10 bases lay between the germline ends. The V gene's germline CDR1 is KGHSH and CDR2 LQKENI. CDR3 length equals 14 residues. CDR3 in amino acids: CASSPSGLNSPLHF. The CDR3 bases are TGTGCCAGCTCACCCTCGGGTCTAAATTCACCCCTCCACTTT.

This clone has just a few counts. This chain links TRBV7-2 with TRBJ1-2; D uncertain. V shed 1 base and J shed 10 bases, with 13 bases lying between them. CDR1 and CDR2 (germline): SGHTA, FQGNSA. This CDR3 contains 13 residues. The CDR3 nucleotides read TGTGCCAGCAGCTTAGGAGTTGAGGCCCCCTACACCTTC. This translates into CASSLGVEAPYTF.

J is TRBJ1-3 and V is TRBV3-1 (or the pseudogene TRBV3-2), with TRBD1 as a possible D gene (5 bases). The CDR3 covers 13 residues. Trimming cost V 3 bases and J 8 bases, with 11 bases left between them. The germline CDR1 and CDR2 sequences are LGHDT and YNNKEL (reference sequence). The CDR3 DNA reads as TGTGCCAGCAGCCACAGGGTCCGGGACACCATATATTTT. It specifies CASSHRVRDTIYF.

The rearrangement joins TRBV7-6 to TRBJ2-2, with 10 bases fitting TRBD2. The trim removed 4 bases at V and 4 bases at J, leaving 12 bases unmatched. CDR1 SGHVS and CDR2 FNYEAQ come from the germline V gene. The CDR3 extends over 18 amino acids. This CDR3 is CASSSSPLAGEVTGELFF. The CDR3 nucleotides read TGTGCCAGCAGCTCGAGCCCTCTAGCGGGAGAAGTCACCGGGGAGCTGTTTTTT.

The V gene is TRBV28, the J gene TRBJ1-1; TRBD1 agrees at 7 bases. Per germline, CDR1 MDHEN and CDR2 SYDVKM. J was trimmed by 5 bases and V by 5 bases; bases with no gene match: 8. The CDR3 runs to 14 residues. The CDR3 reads CASSLTGPGTEAFF. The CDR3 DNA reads TGTGCCAGCAGTCTGACAGGGCCGGGGACTGAAGCTTTCTTT.

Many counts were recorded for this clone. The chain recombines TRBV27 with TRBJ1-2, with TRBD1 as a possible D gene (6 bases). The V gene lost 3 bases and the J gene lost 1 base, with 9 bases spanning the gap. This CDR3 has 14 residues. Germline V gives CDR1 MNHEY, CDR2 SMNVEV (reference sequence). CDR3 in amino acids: CASSFQGFNYGYTF. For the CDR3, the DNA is TGTGCCAGCAGTTTCCAGGGGTTTAACTATGGCTACACCTTC.

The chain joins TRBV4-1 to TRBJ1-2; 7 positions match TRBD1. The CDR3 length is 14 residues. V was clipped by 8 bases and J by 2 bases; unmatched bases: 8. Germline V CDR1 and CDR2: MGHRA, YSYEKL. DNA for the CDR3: TGCGCCAGCGCGATAGTGGGACAGAACTATGGCTACACCTTC. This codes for CASAIVGQNYGYTF.

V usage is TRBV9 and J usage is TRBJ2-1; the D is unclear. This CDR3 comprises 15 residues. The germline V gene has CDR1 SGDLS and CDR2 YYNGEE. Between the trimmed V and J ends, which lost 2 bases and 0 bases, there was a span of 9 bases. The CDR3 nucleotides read TGTGCCAGCAGCGTCTTTTCGAGCTCCTACAATGAGCAGTTCTTC. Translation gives CASSVFSSSYNEQFF.

The CDR3 protein is CASSPLGYEQYF. The CDR3 DNA is TGTGCCAGCAGCCCCCTAGGTTACGAGCAGTACTTC. The chain joins TRBV7-3 to TRBJ2-7; D not resolved. The CDR3 runs to 12 residues. Germline V gene data show CDR1 as SGHTA and CDR2 as FQGTGA. The V end was cut by 5 bases, the J end by 4 bases, with 9 bases between.